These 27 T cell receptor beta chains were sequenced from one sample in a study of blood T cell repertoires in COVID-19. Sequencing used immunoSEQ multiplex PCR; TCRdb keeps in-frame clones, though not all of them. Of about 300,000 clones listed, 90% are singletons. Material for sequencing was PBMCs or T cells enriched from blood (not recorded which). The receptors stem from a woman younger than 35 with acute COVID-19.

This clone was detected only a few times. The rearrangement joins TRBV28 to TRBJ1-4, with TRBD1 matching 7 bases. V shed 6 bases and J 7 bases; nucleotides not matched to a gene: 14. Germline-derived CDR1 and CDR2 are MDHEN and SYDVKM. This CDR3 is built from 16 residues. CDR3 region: CASRHPDSDRSEKLFF. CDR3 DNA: TGTGCCAGCAGACATCCGGACTCGGACAGGAGTGAAAAACTGTTTTTT.

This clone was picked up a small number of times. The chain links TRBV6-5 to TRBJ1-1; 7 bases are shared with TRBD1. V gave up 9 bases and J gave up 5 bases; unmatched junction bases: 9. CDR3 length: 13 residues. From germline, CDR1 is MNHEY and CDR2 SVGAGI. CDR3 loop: CASQGDLPTEAFF. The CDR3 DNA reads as TGTGCCAGTCAGGGGGATTTGCCTACTGAAGCTTTCTTT.

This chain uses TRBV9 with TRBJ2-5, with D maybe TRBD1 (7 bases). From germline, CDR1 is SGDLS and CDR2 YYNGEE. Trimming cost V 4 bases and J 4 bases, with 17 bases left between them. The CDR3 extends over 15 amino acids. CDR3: CASSQGGAGPETQYF. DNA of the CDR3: TGTGCCAGCAGCCAGGGGGGCGCGGGGCCAGAGACCCAGTACTTC. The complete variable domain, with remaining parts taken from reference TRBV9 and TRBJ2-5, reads DSGVTQTPKHLITATGQRVTLRCSPRSGDLSVYWYQQSLDQGLQFLIQYYNGEERAKGNILERFSAQQFPDLHSELNLSSLELGDSALYFCASSQGGAGPETQYFGPGTRLLVL.

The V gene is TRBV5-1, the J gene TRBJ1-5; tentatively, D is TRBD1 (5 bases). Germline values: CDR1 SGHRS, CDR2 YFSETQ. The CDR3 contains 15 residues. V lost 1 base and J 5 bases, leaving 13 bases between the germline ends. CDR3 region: CASSLSAGVDQPQHF. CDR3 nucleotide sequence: TGCGCCAGCAGCTTGTCGGCGGGGGTCGATCAGCCCCAGCATTTT.

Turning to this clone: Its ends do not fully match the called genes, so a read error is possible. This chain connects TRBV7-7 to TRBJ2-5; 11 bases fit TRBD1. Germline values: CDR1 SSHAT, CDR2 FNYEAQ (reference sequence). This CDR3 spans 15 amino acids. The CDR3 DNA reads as TGTGCTAGCAGCGTCAGTAGGACAGGGGGCGAGACCCAGTACTTC. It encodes CASSVSRTGGETQYF.

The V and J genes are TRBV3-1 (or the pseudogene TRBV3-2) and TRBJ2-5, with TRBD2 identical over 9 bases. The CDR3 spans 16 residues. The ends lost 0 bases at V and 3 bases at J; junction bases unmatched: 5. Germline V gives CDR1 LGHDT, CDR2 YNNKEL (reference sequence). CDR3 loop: CASSQDIAGVKETQYF. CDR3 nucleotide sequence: TGTGCCAGCAGCCAAGATATAGCGGGAGTAAAAGAGACCCAGTACTTC.

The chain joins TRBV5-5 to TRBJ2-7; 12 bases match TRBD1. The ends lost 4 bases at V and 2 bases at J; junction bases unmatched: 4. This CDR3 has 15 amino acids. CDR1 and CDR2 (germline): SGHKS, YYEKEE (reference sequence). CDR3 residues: CASSQGQGATYEQYF. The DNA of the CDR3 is TGTGCCAGCAGCCAGGGACAGGGGGCGACCTACGAGCAGTACTTC.

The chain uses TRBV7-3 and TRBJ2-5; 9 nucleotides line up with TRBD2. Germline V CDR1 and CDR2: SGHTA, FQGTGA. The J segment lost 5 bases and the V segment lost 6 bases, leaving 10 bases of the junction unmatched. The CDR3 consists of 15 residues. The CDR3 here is CASSPSGTSRETQYF. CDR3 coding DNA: TGTGCCAGCAGTCCATCCGGGACTAGCCGGGAGACCCAGTACTTC.

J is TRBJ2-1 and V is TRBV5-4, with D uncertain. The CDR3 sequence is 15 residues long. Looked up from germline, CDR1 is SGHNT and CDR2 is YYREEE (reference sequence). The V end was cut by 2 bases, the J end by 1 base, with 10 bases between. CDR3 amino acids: CASSLTDRSYNEQFF. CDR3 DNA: TGTGCCAGCAGCTTAACAGATAGGTCCTACAATGAGCAGTTCTTC. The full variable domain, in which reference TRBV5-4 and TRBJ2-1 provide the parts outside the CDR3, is ETGVTQSPTHLIKTRGQQVTLRCSSQSGHNTVSWYQQALGQGPQFIFQYYREEENGRGNFPPRFSGLQFPNYSSELNVNALELDDSALYLCASSLTDRSYNEQFFGPGTRLTVL.

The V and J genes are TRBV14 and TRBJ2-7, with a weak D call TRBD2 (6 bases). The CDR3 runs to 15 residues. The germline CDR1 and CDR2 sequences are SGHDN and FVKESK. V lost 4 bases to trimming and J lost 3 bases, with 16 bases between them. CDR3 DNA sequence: TGTGCCAGCAGCCGGCAGAACGGGAGAGTCTACGAGCAGTACTTC. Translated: CASSRQNGRVYEQYF.

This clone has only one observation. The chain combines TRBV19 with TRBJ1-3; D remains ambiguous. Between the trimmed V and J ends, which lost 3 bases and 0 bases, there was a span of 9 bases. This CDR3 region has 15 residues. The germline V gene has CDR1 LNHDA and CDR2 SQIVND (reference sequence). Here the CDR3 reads CASSISGDSGNTIYF. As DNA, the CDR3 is TGTGCCAGTAGTATCAGCGGAGACTCTGGAAACACCATATATTTT.

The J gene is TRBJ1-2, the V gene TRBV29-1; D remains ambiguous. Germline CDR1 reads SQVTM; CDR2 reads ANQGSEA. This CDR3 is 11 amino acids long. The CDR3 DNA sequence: TGCAGTGGGTACAGCAACTATGGCTACACCTTC. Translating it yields CSGYSNYGYTF.

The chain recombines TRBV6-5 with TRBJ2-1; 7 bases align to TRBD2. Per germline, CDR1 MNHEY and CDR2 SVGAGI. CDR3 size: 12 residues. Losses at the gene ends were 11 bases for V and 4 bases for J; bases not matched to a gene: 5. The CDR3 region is CAGGREYNEQFF. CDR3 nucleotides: TGTGCCGGCGGGCGGGAGTACAATGAGCAGTTCTTC.

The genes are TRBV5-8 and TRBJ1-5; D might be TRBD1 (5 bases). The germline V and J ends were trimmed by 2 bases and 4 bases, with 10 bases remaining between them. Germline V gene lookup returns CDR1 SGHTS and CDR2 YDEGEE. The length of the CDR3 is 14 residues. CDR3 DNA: TGTGCCAGCAGCTTCGACAGTACTAATCAGCCCCAGCATTTT. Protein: CASSFDSTNQPQHF.

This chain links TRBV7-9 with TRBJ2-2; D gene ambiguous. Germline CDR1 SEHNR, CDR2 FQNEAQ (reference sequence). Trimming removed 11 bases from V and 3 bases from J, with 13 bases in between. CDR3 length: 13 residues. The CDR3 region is CAVPERDTGELFF. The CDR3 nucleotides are TGTGCCGTACCAGAACGGGACACCGGGGAGCTGTTTTTT.

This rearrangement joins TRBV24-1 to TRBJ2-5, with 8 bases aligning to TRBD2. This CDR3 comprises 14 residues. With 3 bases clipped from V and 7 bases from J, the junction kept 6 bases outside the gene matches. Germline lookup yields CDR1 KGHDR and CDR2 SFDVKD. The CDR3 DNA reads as TGTGCCACCAGTGATAGCGGGAGTAGGGGGACCCAGTACTTC. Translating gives CATSDSGSRGTQYF.

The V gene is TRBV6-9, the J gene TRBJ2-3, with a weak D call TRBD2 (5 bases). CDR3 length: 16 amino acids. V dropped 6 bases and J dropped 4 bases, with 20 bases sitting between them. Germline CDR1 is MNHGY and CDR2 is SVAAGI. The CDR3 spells CASSLWWEFSADTQYF. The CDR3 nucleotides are TGTGCCAGCAGCCTGTGGTGGGAGTTTAGCGCAGATACGCAGTATTTT.

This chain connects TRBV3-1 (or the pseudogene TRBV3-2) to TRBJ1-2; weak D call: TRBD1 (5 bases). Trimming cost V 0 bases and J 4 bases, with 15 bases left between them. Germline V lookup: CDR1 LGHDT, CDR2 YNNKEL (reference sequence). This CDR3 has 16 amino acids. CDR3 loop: CASSQDQGRARYGYTF. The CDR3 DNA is TGTGCCAGCAGCCAAGATCAGGGCAGGGCTCGCTATGGCTACACCTTC.

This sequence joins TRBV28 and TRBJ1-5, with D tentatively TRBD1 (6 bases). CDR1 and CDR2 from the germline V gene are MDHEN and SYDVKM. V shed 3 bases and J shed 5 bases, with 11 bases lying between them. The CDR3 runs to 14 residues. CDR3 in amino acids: CASSFWAGDQPQHF. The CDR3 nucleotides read TGTGCCAGCAGTTTCTGGGCAGGGGATCAGCCCCAGCATTTT.

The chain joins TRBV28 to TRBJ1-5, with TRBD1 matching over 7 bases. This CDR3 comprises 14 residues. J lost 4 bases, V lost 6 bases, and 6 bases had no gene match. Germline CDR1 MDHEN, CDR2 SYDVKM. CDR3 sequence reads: CASRSGQLNQPQHF. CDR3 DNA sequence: TGTGCCAGCAGGTCGGGACAGCTAAATCAGCCCCAGCATTTT.

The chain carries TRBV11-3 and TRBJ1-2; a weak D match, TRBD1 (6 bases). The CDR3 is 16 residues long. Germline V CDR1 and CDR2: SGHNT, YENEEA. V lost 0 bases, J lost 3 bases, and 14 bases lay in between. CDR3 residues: CASSLDGRGSHYGYTF. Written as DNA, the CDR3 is TGTGCCAGCAGCTTAGATGGCAGGGGATCTCACTATGGCTACACCTTC.

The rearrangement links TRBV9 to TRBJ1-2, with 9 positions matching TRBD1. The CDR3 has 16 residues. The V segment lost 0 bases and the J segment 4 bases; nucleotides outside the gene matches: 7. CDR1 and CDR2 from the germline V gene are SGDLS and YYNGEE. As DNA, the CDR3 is TGTGCCAGCAGCGTAGCCCCGGGACAGGGCGGCTATGGCTACACCTTC. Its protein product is CASSVAPGQGGYGYTF.

CDR3 nucleotides: TGTGCCAGCAGTTCTCGAGGGAGTTCGGGGAGCTACACCTTC. The encoded protein is CASSSRGSSGSYTF. This chain links TRBV28 with TRBJ1-2, with D uncertain. Germline values: CDR1 MDHEN, CDR2 SYDVKM. The V and J ends lost 4 bases and 9 bases respectively, with 18 bases between them. The CDR3 loop spans 14 amino acids.

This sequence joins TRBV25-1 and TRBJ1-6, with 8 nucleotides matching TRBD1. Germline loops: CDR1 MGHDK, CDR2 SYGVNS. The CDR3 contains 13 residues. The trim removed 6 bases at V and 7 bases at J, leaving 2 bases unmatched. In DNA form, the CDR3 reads TGTGCCAGCAGGGACAGGGCGAATTCACCCCTCCACTTT. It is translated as CASRDRANSPLHF. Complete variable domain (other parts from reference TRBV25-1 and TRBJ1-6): EADIYQTPRYLVIGTGKKITLECSQTMGHDKMYWYQQDPGMELHLIHYSYGVNSTEKGDLSSESTVSRIRTEHFPLTLESARPSHTSQYLCASRDRANSPLHFGNGTRLTVT.

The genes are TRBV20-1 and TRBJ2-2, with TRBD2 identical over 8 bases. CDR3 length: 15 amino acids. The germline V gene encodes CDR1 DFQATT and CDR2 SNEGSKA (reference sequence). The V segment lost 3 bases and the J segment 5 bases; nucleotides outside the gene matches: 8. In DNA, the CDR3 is TGCAGTGCTAGTGGGTCTAGCGGGTTTACCGGGGAGCTGTTTTTT. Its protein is CSASGSSGFTGELFF.

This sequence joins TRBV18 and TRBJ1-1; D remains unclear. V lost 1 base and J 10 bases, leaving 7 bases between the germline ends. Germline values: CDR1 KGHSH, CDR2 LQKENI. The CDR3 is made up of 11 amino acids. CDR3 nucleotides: TGTGCCAGCTCACCACAGGAGGGAGCTTTCTTT. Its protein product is CASSPQEGAFF.

CDR3 nucleotides: TGTGCCAGCAGTTGGAAACAGGGAACCTACAATGAGCAGTTCTTC. Residues: CASSWKQGTYNEQFF. V and J are TRBV6-5 and TRBJ2-1, with a possible D match to TRBD1 (6 bases). The V and J ends lost 4 bases and 2 bases respectively, with 12 bases between them. There are 15 residues in the CDR3. Germline CDR1 reads MNHEY; CDR2 reads SVGAGI.